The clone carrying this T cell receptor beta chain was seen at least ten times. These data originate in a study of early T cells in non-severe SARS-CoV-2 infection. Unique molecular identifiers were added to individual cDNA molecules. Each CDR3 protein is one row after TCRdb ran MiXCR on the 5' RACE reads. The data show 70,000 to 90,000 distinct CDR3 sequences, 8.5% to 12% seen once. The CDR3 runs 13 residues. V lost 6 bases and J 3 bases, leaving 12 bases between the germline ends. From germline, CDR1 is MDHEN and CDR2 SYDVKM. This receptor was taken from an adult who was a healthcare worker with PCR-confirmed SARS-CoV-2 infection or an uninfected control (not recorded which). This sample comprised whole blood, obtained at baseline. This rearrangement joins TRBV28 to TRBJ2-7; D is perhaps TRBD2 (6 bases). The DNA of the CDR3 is TGTGCCAGCAGGCTTGCGGGGCTCTACGAGCAGTACTTC. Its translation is CASRLAGLYEQYF. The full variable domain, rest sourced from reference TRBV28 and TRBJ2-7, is DVKVTQSSRYLVKRTGEKVFLECVQDMDHENMFWYRQDPGLGLRLIYFSYDVKMKEKGDIPEGYSVSREKKERFSLILESASTNQTSMYLCASRLAGLYEQYFGPGTRLTVT.